The rows below give T cell receptor beta chains drawn from one sample of a study of glioma-infiltrating T cells after dendritic cell vaccination. TCRdb's table, derived via immunoSEQ multiplex PCR, lists solely in-frame clones and lacks some. In the table there are about 64,000 clones, about 81% of which are singletons. The specimen was blood, collected before dendritic cell vaccination. These receptors were taken from a human donor with glioblastoma. Each CDR3 is given with its conserved first and last residue. The order of the fields is J gene, V gene, clone size, D gene, CDR3 protein, CDR3 DNA. D genes are given only for firm matches. For some rows the clone size is stated as once, few or many, or as a class when expanded; others skip it.

TRBJ2-6 | TRBV5-1 | NA | NA | CASSFGGTGANVLTF | TGCGCCAGCAGCTTCGGGGGTACTGGGGCCAACGTCCTGACTTTC
TRBJ1-1 | TRBV6-1 | few | NA | CASSEETVNTEAFF | TGTGCCAGCAGTGAAGAGACAGTGAACACTGAAGCTTTCTTT
TRBJ2-5 | TRBV5-4 | NA | NA | CASSSTGYQETQYF | TGTGCCAGCAGCTCTACAGGGTACCAAGAGACCCAGTACTTC
TRBJ2-4 | TRBV28 | NA | TRBD2 | CASSTTLGLADLTLAKNIQYF | TGTGCCAGCAGCACCACCCTCGGACTAGCGGATTTGACTTTAGCCAAAAACATTCAGTACTTC
TRBJ2-5 | TRBV25-1 | once | NA | CASSGVVVKTQYF | TGTGCCAGCAGTGGCGTAGTAGTAAAGACCCAGTACTTC
TRBJ1-6 | TRBV28 | NA | NA | CASSLPRGANNSPLHF | TGTGCCAGCAGTTTACCTCGCGGAGCGAATAATTCACCCCTCCACTTT
TRBJ2-3 | TRBV5-8 | once | NA | CASSLTSPPDTQYF | TGTGCCAGCAGCTTGACTAGCCCCCCAGATACGCAGTATTTT
TRBJ2-7 | TRBV5-1 | few | NA | CASSLGLFYEQYF | TGCGCCAGCAGCTTGGGGCTTTTCTACGAGCAGTACTTC
TRBJ2-7 | TRBV5-5 | few | NA | CASNSGGNYEQYF | TGTGCCAGCAACTCAGGAGGCAACTACGAGCAGTACTTC
TRBJ2-7 | TRBV30 | NA | NA | CAWNDGGVQYF | TGTGCCTGGAACGACGGGGGTGTGCAGTACTTC
TRBJ2-1 | TRBV5-1 | NA | TRBD2 | CASSLALGTSGHNEQFF | TGCGCCAGCAGCTTGGCCCTGGGGACTAGCGGACACAATGAGCAGTTCTTC
TRBJ2-4 | TRBV10-1 | few | TRBD1 | CASSDGTGGFKNIQYF | TGCGCCAGCAGTGACGGGACAGGAGGATTCAAAAACATTCAGTACTTC
TRBJ1-5 | TRBV18 | NA | NA | CASSPRAGNHQPQHF | TGTGCCAGCTCACCACGGGCGGGGAACCATCAGCCCCAGCATTTT
TRBJ1-1 | TRBV5-1 | NA | NA | CASSSARGGWDTEAFF | TGCGCCAGCAGCTCCGCTAGGGGGGGCTGGGACACTGAAGCTTTCTTT
TRBJ2-5 | TRBV4-2 | NA | NA | CASSQERGGRETQYF | TGTGCCAGCAGCCAAGAGCGGGGTGGACGGGAGACCCAGTACTTC
TRBJ2-6 | TRBV28 | few | TRBD2 | CASLSGGAGANVLTF | TGTGCCAGCTTATCGGGGGGGGCTGGGGCCAACGTCCTGACTTTC
TRBJ2-5 | TRBV6-1 | NA | NA | CASSGGTPPQETQYF | TGTGCCAGCAGTGGTGGGACACCACCACAAGAGACCCAGTACTTC
TRBJ1-1 | TRBV6-6 | NA | NA | CASGDSRGTEAFF | TGTGCCAGCGGTGACAGCCGCGGCACTGAAGCTTTCTTT
TRBJ1-1 | TRBV7-8 | few | NA | CASSPHDRRAGEAFF | TGTGCCAGCAGCCCACATGATCGGAGGGCCGGTGAAGCTTTCTTT
TRBJ2-2 | TRBV28 | NA | NA | CASSLRVTGELFF | TGTGCCAGCAGTTTGCGGGTCACCGGGGAGCTGTTTTTT
TRBJ2-3 | TRBV7-9 | NA | TRBD2 | CASSRTSGGLGTDTQYF | TGTGCCAGCTCCCGGACTAGCGGGGGGTTAGGCACAGATACGCAGTATTTT
TRBJ2-7 | TRBV10-2 | few | NA | CASQSQVQGEQYF | TGCGCCAGCCAGTCCCAGGTGCAGGGCGAGCAGTACTTC
TRBJ1-1 | TRBV27 | NA | TRBD1 | CASSPQGVLVGTEAFF | TGTGCCAGCAGTCCACAGGGGGTCCTCGTGGGCACTGAAGCTTTCTTT
TRBJ2-1 | TRBV6-5 | NA | NA | CASSYSSGTYNEQFF | TGTGCCAGCAGTTACTCTAGCGGAACCTACAATGAGCAGTTCTTC
TRBJ2-7 | TRBV11-2 | NA | NA | CASSLVALQVGQYF | TGTGCCAGCAGCTTAGTCGCACTCCAGGTCGGGCAGTACTTC
TRBJ2-1 | TRBV6-5 | once | NA | CASSRVGGYNEQFF | TGTGCCAGCAGTCGGGTGGGGGGATACAATGAGCAGTTCTTC
TRBJ1-1 | TRBV6-5 | once | TRBD1 | CASRGTGQAFF | TGTGCCAGCAGGGGGACAGGACAAGCTTTCTTT
TRBJ2-3 | TRBV29-1 | NA | NA | CSVESEDPDTQYF | TGCAGCGTTGAATCCGAGGATCCAGATACGCAGTATTTT
TRBJ2-5 | TRBV15 | NA | TRBD2 | CATSREGGSGGTQYF | TGTGCCACCAGCAGGGAGGGTGGTAGCGGGGGGACCCAGTACTTC
TRBJ1-5 | TRBV2 | once | TRBD1 | CASRRTTGTNQPQHF | TGTGCCAGCAGGCGCACGACAGGGACCAATCAGCCCCAGCATTTT
TRBJ1-3 | TRBV9 | few | NA | CASSETAAVGTIYF | TGTGCCAGCAGCGAGACAGCCGCGGTCGGCACCATATATTTT
TRBJ2-7 | TRBV6-1 | once | NA | CASRAGFDEQYF | TGTGCCAGTCGGGCAGGGTTCGACGAGCAGTACTTC
TRBJ1-6 | TRBV2 | NA | NA | CASSGDSPYNSPLHF | TGTGCCAGCAGTGGAGACTCCCCCTATAATTCACCCCTCCACTTT
TRBJ1-5 | TRBV27 | NA | TRBD1 | CASSLWGGKGQAFNQPQHF | TGTGCCAGCAGTTTGTGGGGGGGTAAGGGACAGGCGTTCAATCAGCCCCAGCATTTT
TRBJ2-3 | TRBV5-4 | medium-sized | NA | CASSLDRPGTDTQYF | TGTGCCAGCAGCTTGGACAGGCCGGGCACAGATACGCAGTATTTT
TRBJ2-5 | TRBV6-4 | NA | TRBD2 | CASSDHGTSGGSQKTQYF | TGTGCCAGCAGTGACCACGGGACTAGCGGGGGGTCCCAAAAGACCCAGTACTTC
TRBJ2-4 | TRBV7-9 | NA | TRBD1 | CASTLQGAPLNIQYF | TGTGCCAGCACCCTACAGGGGGCTCCCTTAAACATTCAGTACTTC
TRBJ2-2 | TRBV9 | NA | NA | CASSVSLADTGELFF | TGTGCCAGCAGCGTATCTTTAGCGGACACCGGGGAGCTGTTTTTT
TRBJ1-2 | TRBV19 | NA | TRBD1 | CASSPRRAQGPYGYTF | TGTGCCAGTAGTCCCCGACGGGCACAGGGGCCTTATGGCTACACCTTC
TRBJ1-1 | TRBV11-3 | NA | TRBD1 | CASSTGQFTEAFF | TGTGCCAGCAGCACGGGACAGTTCACTGAAGCTTTCTTT
TRBJ2-7 | TRBV2 | NA | TRBD2 | CASRELANEQYF | TGTGCCAGCAGAGAACTAGCGAACGAGCAGTACTTC
TRBJ1-5 | TRBV13 | NA | NA | CASSLAGNQPQHF | TGTGCCAGCAGCTTAGCGGGAAATCAGCCCCAGCATTTT
TRBJ2-1 | TRBV5-1 | NA | NA | CASSFGESYNEQFF | TGCGCCAGCAGCTTCGGGGAATCCTACAATGAGCAGTTCTTC
TRBJ2-7 | TRBV10-3 | NA | TRBD2 | CAISITSDTYEQYF | TGTGCCATCAGTATTACTAGCGATACCTACGAGCAGTACTTC
TRBJ2-1 | TRBV7-9 | NA | TRBD2 | CASSSPYSGGPGYEQFF | TGTGCCAGCAGCTCCCCTTATAGCGGGGGGCCCGGGTATGAGCAGTTCTTC
TRBJ1-2 | TRBV11-1 | NA | TRBD1 | CASTPDPGGEGYTF | TGTGCCAGCACCCCCGATCCAGGGGGCGAGGGCTACACCTTC
TRBJ1-1 | TRBV6-1 | few | TRBD1 | CASRDRVTEAFF | TGTGCCAGCAGGGACAGGGTCACTGAAGCTTTCTTT
TRBJ1-5 | TRBV28 | NA | NA | CASSLRYSNQPQHF | TGTGCCAGCAGCCTAAGATATAGCAATCAGCCCCAGCATTTT
TRBJ2-2 | TRBV7-2 | once | TRBD2 | CASSSRLAGGGTGELFF | TGTGCCAGCAGCTCCCGACTAGCGGGGGGAGGAACCGGGGAGCTGTTTTTT
TRBJ1-6 | TRBV5-1 | NA | TRBD1 | CASRGTGNSPLHF | TGCGCCAGCCGGGGGACAGGTAATTCACCCCTCCACTTT